The present T cell receptor (beta chain) was sequenced within a study of molecular identifiers for immune sequencing clone quantification. Study observations and caveats: In cases of identical TCR molecules sharing a barcode, highly expanded clone sizes could be underestimated.

Sorted naive CD8 T cells were those defined as CD8+CD4-CCR7+CD45RA+. This clonotype was picked up many times. Its antigen is as yet unknown. Trimming stripped 1 base from V and 6 bases from J, with 13 bases between. Germline lookup yields CDR1 SEHNR and CDR2 FQNEAQ (reference sequence). The CDR3 has 15 amino acids. TCRdb fed the PCR reads into MiXCR, producing one record per CDR3 protein. The table includes about 320,000 distinct CDR3 sequences, around 21% detected once. This chain uses TRBV7-9 with TRBJ1-5, with a tentative D call TRBD1 (6 bases). The sample consisted of naive CD8+ T cells from blood, with Jurkat cell RNA spiked in. As to subset: FACS-sorted CD8+CD4-CCR7+CD45RA+ naive T cells. The source is a human donor in good health. Some libraries in this study had Jurkat cell RNA spiked in. CDR3 DNA sequence: TGTGCCAGCAGCTTAGGGGGGCTTGGTTCTCAGCCCCAGCATTTT. It encodes CASSLGGLGSQPQHF.